Listed below are T cell receptor beta chains from one sample, sequenced in a study of blood T cell repertoires in COVID-19. The repertoire was sequenced with immunoSEQ multiplex PCR; TCRdb's copy has only in-frame clones and lacks some. This sample has approximately 110,000 clones, with roughly 84% found just once. The source material was peripheral blood. Receptor source: an elderly woman with active or convalescent COVID-19. Each CDR3 is given with its conserved first and last residue. Fields, in order: D gene, V gene, J gene, CDR3 length, clone size, CDR3 DNA, CDR3 protein. The D gene is left open where the match is weak. Where a row states a size, it is once, few, many or the class of an expanded clone; other rows omit it.

d_call: NA; v_call: TRBV19; j_call: TRBJ2-7; cdr3_length: 15; clone_size: NA; cdr3_nt: TGTGCCAGTAGTAGAACAGGGTTCAGTTTCTACGAGCAGTACTTC; cdr3_aa: CASSRTGFSFYEQYF
d_call: TRBD1; v_call: TRBV19; j_call: TRBJ2-3; cdr3_length: 17; clone_size: NA; cdr3_nt: TGTGCCAGTAGTCCTCTGGACAGGGGCCAAGTGTTGGATACGCAGTATTTT; cdr3_aa: CASSPLDRGQVLDTQYF
d_call: NA; v_call: TRBV27; j_call: TRBJ2-1; cdr3_length: 15; clone_size: NA; cdr3_nt: TGTGCCAGCAGTTTACAGGGGAATGTGGGGAATGAGCAGTTCTTC; cdr3_aa: CASSLQGNVGNEQFF
d_call: NA; v_call: TRBV2; j_call: TRBJ1-5; cdr3_length: 15; clone_size: NA; cdr3_nt: TGTGCCAGCAGTGGGCAGGGCGAACGTAATCAGCCCCAGCATTTT; cdr3_aa: CASSGQGERNQPQHF
d_call: NA; v_call: TRBV28; j_call: TRBJ1-1; cdr3_length: 14; clone_size: NA; cdr3_nt: TGTGCCAGCAGTTTTAAGCTCATGAACACTGAAGCTTTCTTT; cdr3_aa: CASSFKLMNTEAFF
d_call: TRBD1; v_call: TRBV6-5; j_call: TRBJ2-7; cdr3_length: 13; clone_size: NA; cdr3_nt: TGTGCCAGCAGTCGGGACAGATCCTACGAGCAGTACTTC; cdr3_aa: CASSRDRSYEQYF
d_call: TRBD2; v_call: TRBV6-6; j_call: TRBJ2-7; cdr3_length: 13; clone_size: NA; cdr3_nt: TGTGCCAGCAGTAAGCGGGAATCCTACGAGCAGTACTTC; cdr3_aa: CASSKRESYEQYF
d_call: TRBD1; v_call: TRBV6-2/TRBV6-3; j_call: TRBJ1-2; cdr3_length: 14; clone_size: NA; cdr3_nt: TGTGCCAGCAGTTACCGGGACAGGGGGCCAGGCTACACCTTC; cdr3_aa: CASSYRDRGPGYTF
d_call: TRBD2; v_call: TRBV3-1/TRBV3-2; j_call: TRBJ2-2; cdr3_length: 16; clone_size: NA; cdr3_nt: TGTGCCAGCAGCCAACCGACTAGCGTCTTGGGCGGGGAGCTGTTTTTT; cdr3_aa: CASSQPTSVLGGELFF
d_call: NA; v_call: TRBV2; j_call: TRBJ1-1; cdr3_length: 14; clone_size: NA; cdr3_nt: TGTGCCAGCAGCCCGCGGACAGTGAACACTGAAGCTTTCTTT; cdr3_aa: CASSPRTVNTEAFF
d_call: NA; v_call: TRBV7-9; j_call: TRBJ1-1; cdr3_length: 14; clone_size: NA; cdr3_nt: TGTGCCAGCAGTATAACAGGGTCGGGCACTGAAGCTTTCTTT; cdr3_aa: CASSITGSGTEAFF
d_call: NA; v_call: TRBV28; j_call: TRBJ1-4; cdr3_length: 17; clone_size: NA; cdr3_nt: TGTGCCACCAAGTCGGGGGGCCGGAGCGCAACTAATGAAAAACTGTTTTTT; cdr3_aa: CATKSGGRSATNEKLFF
d_call: TRBD2; v_call: TRBV7-6; j_call: TRBJ2-2; cdr3_length: 17; clone_size: NA; cdr3_nt: TGTGCCAGCAGCTTAGGGTTAGGCGGGAGACCTACCGGGGAGCTGTTTTTT; cdr3_aa: CASSLGLGGRPTGELFF
d_call: TRBD1; v_call: TRBV20-1; j_call: TRBJ2-3; cdr3_length: 16; clone_size: NA; cdr3_nt: TGCAGTGCTAGTGGCTTACCGGGACAGGGGACAGATACGCAGTATTTT; cdr3_aa: CSASGLPGQGTDTQYF
d_call: TRBD2; v_call: TRBV11-1; j_call: TRBJ2-7; cdr3_length: 14; clone_size: NA; cdr3_nt: TGTGCCAGCAGCTCCCTCGGGAGGGTCTACGAGCAGTACTTC; cdr3_aa: CASSSLGRVYEQYF
d_call: NA; v_call: TRBV2; j_call: TRBJ2-6; cdr3_length: 19; clone_size: NA; cdr3_nt: TGTGCCAGCAGTGTCGCAGGGAATCGTTTAGGGTCTGGGGCCAACGTCCTGACTTTC; cdr3_aa: CASSVAGNRLGSGANVLTF
d_call: NA; v_call: TRBV28; j_call: TRBJ2-7; cdr3_length: 13; clone_size: few; cdr3_nt: TGTGCCAGCAACGCAGGGGCAAGGTACGAGCAGTACTTC; cdr3_aa: CASNAGARYEQYF
d_call: NA; v_call: TRBV9; j_call: TRBJ2-1; cdr3_length: 12; clone_size: NA; cdr3_nt: TGTGCCAGCAGCCCAAATTTCAATGAGCAGTTCTTC; cdr3_aa: CASSPNFNEQFF
d_call: TRBD2; v_call: TRBV6-5; j_call: TRBJ2-7; cdr3_length: 14; clone_size: NA; cdr3_nt: TGTGCCAGCAGCCGGGGACTAGACTACTACGAGCAGTACTTC; cdr3_aa: CASSRGLDYYEQYF
d_call: TRBD2; v_call: TRBV18; j_call: TRBJ2-7; cdr3_length: 15; clone_size: NA; cdr3_nt: TGTGCCAGCTCACCATTGGGACTAGCGGATTCCGAGCAGTACTTC; cdr3_aa: CASSPLGLADSEQYF
d_call: NA; v_call: TRBV6-6; j_call: TRBJ1-1; cdr3_length: 15; clone_size: NA; cdr3_nt: TGTGCCAGCAGTTACCCTGCACAGGGGAACACTGAAGCTTTCTTT; cdr3_aa: CASSYPAQGNTEAFF
d_call: TRBD1; v_call: TRBV18; j_call: TRBJ1-6; cdr3_length: 17; clone_size: NA; cdr3_nt: TGTGCCAGCTCACGCCCGGGACAGGCACAATTAAATTCACCCCTCCACTTT; cdr3_aa: CASSRPGQAQLNSPLHF
d_call: NA; v_call: TRBV6-5; j_call: TRBJ1-2; cdr3_length: 15; clone_size: NA; cdr3_nt: TGTGCCAGCAGTTACGATCGGGGTGCTAACTATGGCTACACCTTC; cdr3_aa: CASSYDRGANYGYTF
d_call: NA; v_call: TRBV5-1; j_call: TRBJ2-1; cdr3_length: 15; clone_size: NA; cdr3_nt: TGCGCCAGCAGCTTGGGGGCGGGACGCGACAATGAGCAGTTCTTC; cdr3_aa: CASSLGAGRDNEQFF
d_call: NA; v_call: TRBV5-4; j_call: TRBJ1-1; cdr3_length: 15; clone_size: NA; cdr3_nt: TGTGCCAGCAGCTATGGGCAACAGCCGAACACTGAAGCTTTCTTT; cdr3_aa: CASSYGQQPNTEAFF
d_call: TRBD2; v_call: TRBV3-1/TRBV3-2; j_call: TRBJ2-1; cdr3_length: 16; clone_size: NA; cdr3_nt: TGTGCCAGCAGTCCAAGCGGGACTTATTATTACAATGAGCAGTTCTTC; cdr3_aa: CASSPSGTYYYNEQFF
d_call: TRBD2; v_call: TRBV7-9; j_call: TRBJ2-2; cdr3_length: 15; clone_size: NA; cdr3_nt: TGTGCCAGCAGCGGACTAGCGGGGGTAACCGGGGAGCTGTTTTTT; cdr3_aa: CASSGLAGVTGELFF
d_call: TRBD1; v_call: TRBV9; j_call: TRBJ1-4; cdr3_length: 15; clone_size: NA; cdr3_nt: TGTGCCAGCAGCGCGACAGGGGCCGGGGGTGAAAAACTGTTTTTT; cdr3_aa: CASSATGAGGEKLFF
d_call: TRBD2; v_call: TRBV9; j_call: TRBJ2-3; cdr3_length: 16; clone_size: NA; cdr3_nt: TGTGCCAGCAGCGTAGCGGGTAGCGGGAGGGCAGATACGCAGTATTTT; cdr3_aa: CASSVAGSGRADTQYF
d_call: NA; v_call: TRBV28; j_call: TRBJ1-1; cdr3_length: 13; clone_size: NA; cdr3_nt: TGTGCCAGCAGTTTACCCGGGAACACTGAAGCTTTCTTT; cdr3_aa: CASSLPGNTEAFF
d_call: NA; v_call: TRBV28; j_call: TRBJ2-5; cdr3_length: 13; clone_size: NA; cdr3_nt: TGTGCCAGCAGTTCGGTTAGGGGGGGGACCCAGTACTTC; cdr3_aa: CASSSVRGGTQYF
d_call: NA; v_call: TRBV6-6; j_call: TRBJ2-7; cdr3_length: 14; clone_size: NA; cdr3_nt: TGTGCCAGCAGCCGCCCGGAGGTACCCTACGAGCAGTACTTC; cdr3_aa: CASSRPEVPYEQYF
d_call: TRBD1; v_call: TRBV10-3; j_call: TRBJ1-1; cdr3_length: 13; clone_size: NA; cdr3_nt: TGTGCCACCTTGGATCAGGGGGACACTGAAGCTTTCTTT; cdr3_aa: CATLDQGDTEAFF
d_call: TRBD1; v_call: TRBV15; j_call: TRBJ1-3; cdr3_length: 19; clone_size: NA; cdr3_nt: TGTGCCACCAGCAGAGGACCGGGACAGGGGGTCCGCTCTGGAAACACCATATATTTT; cdr3_aa: CATSRGPGQGVRSGNTIYF
d_call: NA; v_call: TRBV19; j_call: TRBJ2-7; cdr3_length: 13; clone_size: NA; cdr3_nt: TGTGCCAGTAGTATTCGCGGGGTAATAGAGCAGTACTTC; cdr3_aa: CASSIRGVIEQYF
d_call: TRBD1; v_call: TRBV7-6; j_call: TRBJ2-1; cdr3_length: 15; clone_size: NA; cdr3_nt: TGTGCCAGCAGCTTAGGACAGGGGGATTACAATGAGCAGTTCTTC; cdr3_aa: CASSLGQGDYNEQFF
d_call: NA; v_call: TRBV18; j_call: TRBJ2-3; cdr3_length: 14; clone_size: NA; cdr3_nt: TGTGCCAGCTCACTCTGGGAGAGGGGGGATACGCAGTATTTT; cdr3_aa: CASSLWERGDTQYF
d_call: TRBD2; v_call: TRBV7-3; j_call: TRBJ2-3; cdr3_length: 14; clone_size: NA; cdr3_nt: TGTGCCAGCAGCTTTAGCGGGAGCACAGATACGCAGTATTTT; cdr3_aa: CASSFSGSTDTQYF
d_call: TRBD2; v_call: TRBV28; j_call: TRBJ2-1; cdr3_length: 19; clone_size: NA; cdr3_nt: TGTGCCAGCAGTGGAACCGGGACTAGCGGGAGTTTATCCTACAATGAGCAGTTCTTC; cdr3_aa: CASSGTGTSGSLSYNEQFF
d_call: NA; v_call: TRBV7-9; j_call: TRBJ1-5; cdr3_length: 12; clone_size: NA; cdr3_nt: TGTGCCAGCAGCACAGGGCATCAGCCCCAGCATTTT; cdr3_aa: CASSTGHQPQHF
d_call: TRBD2; v_call: TRBV2; j_call: TRBJ2-7; cdr3_length: 16; clone_size: NA; cdr3_nt: TGTGCCAGCAGTGAATTTCCCAGCGGGAACCGATACGAGCAGTACTTC; cdr3_aa: CASSEFPSGNRYEQYF
d_call: NA; v_call: TRBV11-2; j_call: TRBJ2-5; cdr3_length: 12; clone_size: NA; cdr3_nt: TGTGCCAGCAGCTTTTTGGCAGAGACCCAGTACTTC; cdr3_aa: CASSFLAETQYF
d_call: NA; v_call: TRBV27; j_call: TRBJ2-7; cdr3_length: 13; clone_size: NA; cdr3_nt: TGTGCCAGCAGGACTGGCGGGGAGAGTGAGCAGTACTTC; cdr3_aa: CASRTGGESEQYF